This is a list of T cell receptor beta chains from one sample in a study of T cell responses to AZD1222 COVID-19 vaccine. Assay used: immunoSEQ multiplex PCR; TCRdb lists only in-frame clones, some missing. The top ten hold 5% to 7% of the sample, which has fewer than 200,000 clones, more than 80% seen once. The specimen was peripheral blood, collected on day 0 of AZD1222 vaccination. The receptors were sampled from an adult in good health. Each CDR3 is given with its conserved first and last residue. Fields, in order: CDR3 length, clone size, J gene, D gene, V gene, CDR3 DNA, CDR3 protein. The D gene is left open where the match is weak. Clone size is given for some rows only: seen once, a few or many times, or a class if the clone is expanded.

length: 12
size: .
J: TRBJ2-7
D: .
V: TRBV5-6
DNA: TGTGCCAGCAGCTACGCAAGGGGCGAGCAGTACTTC
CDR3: CASSYARGEQYF

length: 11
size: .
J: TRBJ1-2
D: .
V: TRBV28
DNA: TGTGCCGCCCTAGCTAACTATGGCTACACCTTC
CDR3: CAALANYGYTF

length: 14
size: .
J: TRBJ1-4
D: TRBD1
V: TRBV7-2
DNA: TGTGCCAGCAGCTCCGGGACAGGGAATGAAAAACTGTTTTTT
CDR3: CASSSGTGNEKLFF

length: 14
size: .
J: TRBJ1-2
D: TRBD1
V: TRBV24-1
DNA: TGTGCCACCAGTGAGTGGGACAGGAGCTATGGCTACACCTTC
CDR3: CATSEWDRSYGYTF

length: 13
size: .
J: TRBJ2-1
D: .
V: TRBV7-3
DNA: TGTGCCAGCAGCGAATCAAAGGAGAGTGAGCAGTTCTTC
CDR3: CASSESKESEQFF

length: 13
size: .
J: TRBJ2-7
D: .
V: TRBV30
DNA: TGTGCCTGGAGTGTACTACCTTCCTACGAGCAGTACTTC
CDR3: CAWSVLPSYEQYF

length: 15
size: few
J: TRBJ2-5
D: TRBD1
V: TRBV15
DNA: TGTGCCACCAGCAGAGATCAAGACAGGGGAGAGACCCAGTACTTC
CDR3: CATSRDQDRGETQYF

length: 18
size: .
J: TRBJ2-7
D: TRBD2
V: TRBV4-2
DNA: TGTGCCAGCAGCCAAGGACCCGCGGGGACTAGCGGAGACTACGAGCAGTACTTC
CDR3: CASSQGPAGTSGDYEQYF

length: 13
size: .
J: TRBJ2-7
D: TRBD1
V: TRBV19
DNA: TGTGCCAGTAGTACCACAGGGGGCTACGAGCAGTACTTC
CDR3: CASSTTGGYEQYF

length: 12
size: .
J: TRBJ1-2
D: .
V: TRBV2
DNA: TGTGCCAGCAGTGCGGACCGCTATCGCTACACCTTC
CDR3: CASSADRYRYTF

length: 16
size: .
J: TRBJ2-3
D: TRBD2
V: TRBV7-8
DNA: TGTGCCAGCAGCCCCCGACTAGCGGGAGGCCCAGATACGCAGTATTTT
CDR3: CASSPRLAGGPDTQYF

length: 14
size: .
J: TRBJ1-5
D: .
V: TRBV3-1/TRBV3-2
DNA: TGTGCCAGCAGCCAAGAGGGGGGAGGTCAGCCCCAGCATTTT
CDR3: CASSQEGGGQPQHF

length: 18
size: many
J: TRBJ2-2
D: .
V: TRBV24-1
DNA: TGTGCCACCAGTGATCTCCTCCCCAGGATCAGTAGCCCGGGGGAGCTGTTTTTT
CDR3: CATSDLLPRISSPGELFF

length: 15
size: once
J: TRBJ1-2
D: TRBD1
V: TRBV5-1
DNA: TGCGCCAGCAGCTTGGGGACAGGGGGCAGGAATGGCTACACCTTC
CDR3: CASSLGTGGRNGYTF

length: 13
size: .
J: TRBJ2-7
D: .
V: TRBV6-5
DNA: TGTGCCTCGCGGTCTTCCTACTACTACGAGCAGTACTTC
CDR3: CASRSSYYYEQYF

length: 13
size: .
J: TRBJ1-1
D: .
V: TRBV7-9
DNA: TGTGCCAGCAGCTCAGCTGGGGATCCTGAAGCTTTCTTT
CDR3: CASSSAGDPEAFF

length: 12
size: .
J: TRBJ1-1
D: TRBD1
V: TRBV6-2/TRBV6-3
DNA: TGTGCCAGCAGCGGACAGGCCCCTGAAGCTTTCTTT
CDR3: CASSGQAPEAFF

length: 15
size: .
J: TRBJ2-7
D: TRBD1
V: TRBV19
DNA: TGTGCCAGTAGTGCACCGGGACAGGGTAACTACGAGCAGTACTTC
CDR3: CASSAPGQGNYEQYF

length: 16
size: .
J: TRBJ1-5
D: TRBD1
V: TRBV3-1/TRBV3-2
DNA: TGTGCCAGCAGCCCCCGAACAGGGGGCTACAATCAGCCCCAGCATTTT
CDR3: CASSPRTGGYNQPQHF

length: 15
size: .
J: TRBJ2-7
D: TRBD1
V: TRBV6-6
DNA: TGTGCCAGCAGTTCCCCGGGACAGAGCTCCTACGAGCAGTACTTC
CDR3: CASSSPGQSSYEQYF

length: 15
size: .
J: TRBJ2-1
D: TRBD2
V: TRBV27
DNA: TGTGCCAGCAGTTTATCGGCTAGCGGGAGGGCCGAAAAGTTCTTC
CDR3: CASSLSASGRAEKFF

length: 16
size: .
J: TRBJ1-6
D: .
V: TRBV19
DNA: TGTGCCAGTAGCAAACTTCCGGGACAAAATAATTCACCCCTCCACTTT
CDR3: CASSKLPGQNNSPLHF

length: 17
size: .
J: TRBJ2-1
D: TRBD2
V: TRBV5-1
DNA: TGCGCCAGCAGCTATGGTGGGGCTAGCGGGAGGTTTAATGAGCAGTTCTTC
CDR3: CASSYGGASGRFNEQFF

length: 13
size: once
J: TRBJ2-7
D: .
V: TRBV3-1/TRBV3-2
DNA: TGTGCCAGCAGCCTTCCCAGCTCCTACGAGCAGTACTTC
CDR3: CASSLPSSYEQYF

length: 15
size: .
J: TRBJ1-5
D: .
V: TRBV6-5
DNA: TGTGCCAGCAGTTTCATAGGGGGTCCCAATCAGCCCCAGCATTTT
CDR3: CASSFIGGPNQPQHF

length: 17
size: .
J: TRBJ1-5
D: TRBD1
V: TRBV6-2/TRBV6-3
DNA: TGTGCCAGCAGTCCGAAACAGGGGGTATTGAAAAATCAGCCCCAGCATTTT
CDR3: CASSPKQGVLKNQPQHF

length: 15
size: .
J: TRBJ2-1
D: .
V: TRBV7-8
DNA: TGTGCCAGCAGCTTACCGGGACTTGCCTACAATGAGCAGTTCTTC
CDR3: CASSLPGLAYNEQFF

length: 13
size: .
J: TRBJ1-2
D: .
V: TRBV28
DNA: TGTGCCAGCACCCCCCCAGGGGCCCTTAAAGGCACCTTC
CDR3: CASTPPGALKGTF

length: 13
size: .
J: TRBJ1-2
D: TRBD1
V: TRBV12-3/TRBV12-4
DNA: TGTGCCAGCAGTCTCACAGGGGGCTATGGCTACACCTTC
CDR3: CASSLTGGYGYTF

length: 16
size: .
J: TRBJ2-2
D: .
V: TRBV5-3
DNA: TGTGCCAGAGGCCCTGAGGCTAGCGAGAACACCGGGGAGCTGTTTTTT
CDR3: CARGPEASENTGELFF

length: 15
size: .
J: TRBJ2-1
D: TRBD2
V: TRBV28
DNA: TGTGCCAGCAGGCCCCAGACTAGCGGATACAATGAGCAGTTCTTC
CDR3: CASRPQTSGYNEQFF

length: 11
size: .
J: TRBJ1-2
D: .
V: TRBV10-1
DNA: TGCGCCAGCAGTGAGGTATATGGCTACACCTTC
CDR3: CASSEVYGYTF

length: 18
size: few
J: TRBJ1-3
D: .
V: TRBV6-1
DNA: TGTGCCAGCAGTGAAGGGTGGGGTCGTACGAGCTCTGGAAACACCATATATTTT
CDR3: CASSEGWGRTSSGNTIYF

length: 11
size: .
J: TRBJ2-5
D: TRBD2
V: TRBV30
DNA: TGTGCCTGGAGTGGGGGGGGGACCCAGTACTTC
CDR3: CAWSGGGTQYF

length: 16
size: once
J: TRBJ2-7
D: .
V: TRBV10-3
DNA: TGTGCCATCAGTGAGAATGGGGCCCCGGCTGGATACGAGCAGTACTTC
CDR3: CAISENGAPAGYEQYF

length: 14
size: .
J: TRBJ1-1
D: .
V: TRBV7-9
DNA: TGTGCCAGCAGCTTAGGTGCCGGGGCCACTGAAGCTTTCTTT
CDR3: CASSLGAGATEAFF

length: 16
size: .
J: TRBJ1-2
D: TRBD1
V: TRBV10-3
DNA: TGTGCCATCAGTGAGTGGACAGGGACGACGAACTATGGCTACACCTTC
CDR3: CAISEWTGTTNYGYTF

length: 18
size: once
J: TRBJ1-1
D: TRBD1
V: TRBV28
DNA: TGTGCCAGCAGCCGTCCAGGTGGAGGGGGCTCTGTGGAAGGTGAAGCTTTCTTT
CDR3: CASSRPGGGGSVEGEAFF

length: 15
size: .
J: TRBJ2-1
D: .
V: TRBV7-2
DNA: TGTGCCAGCAGGGTTAGCGGAAGCTCCTACAATGAGCAGTTCTTC
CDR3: CASRVSGSSYNEQFF

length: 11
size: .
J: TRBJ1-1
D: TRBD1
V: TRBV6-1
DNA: TGTGCCAGCAGGTTACAGGGGGCGGCTTTCTTT
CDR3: CASRLQGAAFF

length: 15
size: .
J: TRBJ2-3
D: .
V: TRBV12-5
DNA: TGTGCTAGTGGTTGGGGGGCCCAGGGCACAGATACGCAGTATTTT
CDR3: CASGWGAQGTDTQYF

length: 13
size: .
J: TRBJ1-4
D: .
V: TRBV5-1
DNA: TGCGCCAGCAGTGGGGTTACTAATGAAAAACTGTTTTTT
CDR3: CASSGVTNEKLFF

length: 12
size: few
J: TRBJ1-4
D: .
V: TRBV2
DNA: TGTGCCAGCAGTCTGGAGCGTGAAAAACTGTTTTTT
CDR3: CASSLEREKLFF

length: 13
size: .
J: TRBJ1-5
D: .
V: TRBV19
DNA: TGTGCCAGTACGGGCTGGGACAATCAGCCCCAGCATTTT
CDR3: CASTGWDNQPQHF

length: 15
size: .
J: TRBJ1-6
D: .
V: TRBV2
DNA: TGTGCCAGCAGTGAAACTGCAGGACCCAATTCACCCCTCCACTTT
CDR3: CASSETAGPNSPLHF

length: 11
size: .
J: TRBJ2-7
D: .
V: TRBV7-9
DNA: TGTGCCAGCAGTCCTAGGGGCGAGCAGTACTTC
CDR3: CASSPRGEQYF

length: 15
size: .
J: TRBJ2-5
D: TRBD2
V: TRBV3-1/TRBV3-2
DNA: TGTGCCAGTTCACACGGGGGAGGGCCTGTTGAGACCCAGTACTTC
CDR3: CASSHGGGPVETQYF

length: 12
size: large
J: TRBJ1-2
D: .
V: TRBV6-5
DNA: TGTGCCAGCAGTTACGGGGGGAATGGCTACACCTTC
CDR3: CASSYGGNGYTF

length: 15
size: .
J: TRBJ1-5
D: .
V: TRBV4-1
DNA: TGCGCCAGCAGCCCGACAAGCTCCCCATACCAGCCCCAGCATTTT
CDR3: CASSPTSSPYQPQHF

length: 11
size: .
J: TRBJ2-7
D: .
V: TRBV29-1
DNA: TGCAGCGTTGAAGGGGGGTACGAGCAGTACTTC
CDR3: CSVEGGYEQYF

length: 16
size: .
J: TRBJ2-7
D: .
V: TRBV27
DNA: TGTGCCAGCAGTTCCGCCCTGCACTCAGGCTCCTACGAGCAGTACTTC
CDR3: CASSSALHSGSYEQYF